This TCR beta chain was obtained from a study of blood T cell repertoires in COVID-19. Study overall: Sources were T cells, B-cell-depleted T cells, or PBMCs; the material itself was cDNA or gDNA.

In the authors' workflow: Reference gene primer amplification gave nucleated cell count estimates. Data came from immunoSEQ multiplex PCR; TCRdb stores just in-frame clones and leaves some out. Clonal size and the V and J genes are those of that table, whereas D and trimming came from the DNA. This table has fewer than 200,000 clones, around 90% appearing once. There are 13 residues in the CDR3. V was trimmed by 7 bases and J by 8 bases, leaving 15 bases between them. Germline assignment: CDR1 LNHDA and CDR2 SQIVND (reference sequence). This rearrangement joins TRBV19 to TRBJ2-1; D might be TRBD2 (5 bases). Sequenced input: peripheral blood. The receptor was isolated from an older woman who had recovered from COVID-19. Here the CDR3 DNA reads TGTGCCAGTATGGGAGTTGTACAGTATGAGCAGTTCTTC. This codes for CASMGVVQYEQFF.